Below are 13 T cell receptor beta chains sequenced from a single sample in a study of early stage breast cancer tumors. TCRdb keeps only in-frame clones here, not all; method: immunoSEQ multiplex PCR. The top ten hold about 13% of the sample, which has over 25,000 clones, less than 85% seen once. Sequenced material: blood. These receptor sequences come from a person in their sixties or seventies with breast cancer.

The chain joins TRBV19 to TRBJ2-7; the match to TRBD1 covers 8 bases. The germline V gene encodes CDR1 LNHDA and CDR2 SQIVND (reference sequence). This CDR3 comprises 13 residues. J lost 6 bases, V lost 5 bases, and 6 bases had no gene match. This CDR3 reads CASSLGQGGEQYF. As DNA, the CDR3 is TGTGCCAGTAGTTTAGGACAGGGCGGCGAGCAGTACTTC.

The chain has TRBV4-3 and TRBJ1-1; D is unresolved. CDR3 size: 15 residues. Germline loops: CDR1 LGHNA, CDR2 YSLEER. Trimming stripped 0 bases from V and 1 base from J, with 9 bases between. The CDR3 DNA follows: TGCGCCAGCAGCCAAGATAATTCGGGGAACACTGAAGCTTTCTTT. It codes for CASSQDNSGNTEAFF.

The chain couples TRBV10-3 to TRBJ2-2, with TRBD2 identical over 10 bases. CDR1 ENHRY and CDR2 SYGVKD come from the germline V gene. Trimming took 3 bases from V and 2 from J; bases not matched to a gene: 12. The CDR3 sequence is 19 residues long. The CDR3 protein is CAISEGGVSGRANTGELFF. The CDR3 nucleotides are TGTGCCATCAGTGAAGGGGGAGTGAGCGGGAGGGCTAACACCGGGGAGCTGTTTTTT.

The rearrangement links TRBV9 to TRBJ1-2; 10 nucleotides line up with TRBD1. The CDR3 sequence is 14 residues long. V lost 4 bases to trimming and J lost 5 bases; unmatched junction nucleotides: 5. Germline loops: CDR1 SGDLS, CDR2 YYNGEE. This CDR3 is CASSIDRGQYGYTF. CDR3 in DNA: TGTGCCAGCAGCATTGACAGGGGGCAATATGGCTACACCTTC. Full variable domain (outside the CDR3, taken from reference TRBV9 and TRBJ1-2): DSGVTQTPKHLITATGQRVTLRCSPRSGDLSVYWYQQSLDQGLQFLIQYYNGEERAKGNILERFSAQQFPDLHSELNLSSLELGDSALYFCASSIDRGQYGYTFGSGTRLTVV.

V gene TRBV5-5 combines with J gene TRBJ1-2, with 8 bases that match TRBD1. Looked up from germline, CDR1 is SGHKS and CDR2 is YYEKEE (reference sequence). Trimming took 3 bases from V and 8 from J; bases not matched to a gene: 6. The CDR3 totals 13 residues. CDR3 coding DNA: TGTGCCAGCAGCTATGACGGACAGGGAGGCTACACCTTC. It is translated as CASSYDGQGGYTF.

This chain links TRBV18 with TRBJ2-7; 12 bases match TRBD2. CDR1 KGHSH and CDR2 LQKENI come from the germline V gene. The CDR3 covers 14 residues. V dropped 0 bases and J dropped 10; count of bases not matched to a gene: 4. The CDR3 loop is CASSPPASGRDQYF. In DNA form, the CDR3 reads TGTGCCAGCTCACCACCGGCTAGCGGGAGGGATCAGTACTTC.

This chain joins TRBV4-2 and TRBJ2-2; D possibly corresponds to TRBD2 (5 bases). Trimming removed 0 bases at V and 6 bases at J, with 11 bases between. The CDR3 has 15 residues. CDR1 LGHNA and CDR2 YNFKEQ come from the germline V gene. The CDR3 nucleotides read TGTGCCAGCAGCCAAGAAGGGCCTAGCCCCGGGGAGCTGTTTTTT. Translation gives CASSQEGPSPGELFF.

This clone occurred a few times. The V and J genes are TRBV19 and TRBJ1-5; no firm D call. The CDR3 loop spans 15 amino acids. In germline, CDR1 is LNHDA, CDR2 SQIVND (reference sequence). The ends were cut back, 4 bases at V and 8 bases at J, with 18 bases in the middle. CDR3 region: CASSTPGSFAEPQHF. For the CDR3, the DNA is TGTGCCAGTAGTACCCCGGGGTCCTTCGCAGAGCCCCAGCATTTT.

The V gene is TRBV14, the J gene TRBJ1-1; D possibly corresponds to TRBD1 (5 bases). The V gene lost 3 bases and the J gene lost 1 base, with 12 bases spanning the gap. Per germline, CDR1 SGHDN and CDR2 FVKESK. The CDR3 runs 15 residues. CDR3 region: CASSHDSLSNTEAFF. The CDR3 nucleotides are TGTGCCAGCAGCCACGACAGCTTATCGAACACTGAAGCTTTCTTT.

The chain joins TRBV7-6 to TRBJ2-5, with 7 bases identical to TRBD2. This CDR3 comprises 16 residues. Germline values: CDR1 SGHVS, CDR2 FNYEAQ. With 2 bases clipped from V and 1 base from J, the junction kept 7 bases outside the gene matches. The CDR3 sequence is CASSLSAGAIQETQYF. The DNA for the CDR3 is TGTGCCAGCAGCTTATCGGCGGGAGCCATCCAAGAGACCCAGTACTTC. Based on the CDR3 plus reference TRBV7-6 and TRBJ2-5, the full variable domain is GAGVSQSPRYKVTKRGQDVALRCDPISGHVSLYWYRQALGQGPEFLTYFNYEAQQDKSGLPNDRFSAERPEGSISTLTIQRTEQRDSAMYRCASSLSAGAIQETQYFGPGTRLLVL.

This chain joins TRBV5-1 and TRBJ2-5; 7 bases map to TRBD1. The CDR3 is made up of 14 amino acids. V gave up 4 bases and J gave up 2 bases; unmatched junction bases: 5. CDR1 and CDR2 from the germline V gene are SGHRS and YFSETQ. The CDR3 sequence is CASSGGQTQETQYF. The CDR3 nucleotides are TGCGCCAGCAGCGGGGGACAGACACAAGAGACCCAGTACTTC.

By share of the sample, this clone is medium-sized. This sequence joins TRBV15 and TRBJ2-2; D remains unclear. Trimming shortened V by 2 bases and J by 4 bases, and 8 bases separated the two germline ends. This CDR3 is 14 amino acids long. The germline gives CDR1 LNHNV, CDR2 YYDKDF (reference sequence). CDR3 DNA sequence: TGTGCCACCAGCAGATACTTTGGCACCGGGGAGCTGTTTTTT. As protein: CATSRYFGTGELFF.

The V gene is TRBV18, the J gene TRBJ2-5; 14 nucleotides agree with TRBD2. In germline, CDR1 is KGHSH, CDR2 LQKENI. After removal of 1 base from V and 5 bases from J, the junction contained 12 bases not matched to a gene. The CDR3 runs to 19 residues. CDR3: CASSPLFGTSGSLGETQYF. The CDR3 DNA follows: TGTGCCAGCTCACCACTCTTCGGGACTAGCGGGAGTTTAGGGGAGACCCAGTACTTC.